This is a list of T cell receptor beta chains from one sample in a study of OX40 agonist ivuxolimab in advanced cancers. TCRdb's table, derived via immunoSEQ multiplex PCR, lists solely in-frame clones and lacks some. The profile shows tens of thousands of clones, 70% to 90% of them singletons. The material sequenced was CD4+ or CD8+ T cells sorted from blood, taken in a trial of the OX40 agonist ivuxolimab. Receptor source: an adult with an advanced solid tumor such as melanoma, head and neck, liver or kidney cancer. CDR3s include the opening cysteine and the closing phenylalanine or tryptophan. The D gene is left open where the match is weak.

v_call | d_call | cdr3_aa
TRBV9 | TRBD1 | CASSGPGTEETQYF
TRBV2 | NA | CASSSQLGSGNTIYF
TRBV7-2 | NA | CASSAGPGWDGYTF
TRBV15 | NA | CATSRESQGKIKEAQYF
TRBV29-1 | NA | CSVGRDYNQPQHF
TRBV5-4 | NA | CASSLGGKSYEQYF
TRBV7-2 | NA | CASSYDRSTDTQYF
TRBV5-8 | TRBD1 | CASSRDRGTYGYTF
TRBV4-2 | NA | CASAQGNYGYTF
TRBV6-6 | NA | CAALGGSNYGYTF
TRBV18 | NA | CASSPRGLGGGANVLTF
TRBV29-1 | NA | CSLGTDYGYTF
TRBV5-5 | NA | CASSDLYNEQFF
TRBV5-1 | NA | CASSKTQWGLNEQFF
TRBV7-2 | TRBD1 | CASSPRDRGEQYF
TRBV5-5 | NA | CASRRMGGDQPQHF
TRBV29-1 | NA | CSVELGDQPQHF
TRBV9 | NA | CASSVGGTNTGELFF
TRBV5-1 | NA | CASSLEGRTEAFF
TRBV5-1 | TRBD2 | CASSVLSGAAGGETQYF
TRBV6-5 | TRBD1 | CASNPGQVNTEAFF
TRBV6-6 | TRBD2 | CATQFSGGVNTGELFF
TRBV28 | NA | CASVSGSSYNEQFF
TRBV9 | NA | CASSVRAGKNTGELFF
TRBV29-1 | TRBD2 | CSGSGSAGRADTQYF
TRBV6-5 | NA | CASRSPWENEKLFF
TRBV9 | NA | CASSVDGKETQYF
TRBV29-1 | NA | CSAVVGGRGNEQFF
TRBV5-6 | NA | CASSWMGAGENTEAFF